This T cell receptor beta chain was captured in a study of blood T cell repertoires in COVID-19. About the study: The United States, Italy and Spain supplied acute and convalescent COVID-19 samples. Sources were T cells, B-cell-depleted T cells, or PBMCs; the material itself was cDNA or gDNA.

Looked up from germline, CDR1 is SNHLY and CDR2 is FYNNEI. V was pared by 6 bases and J by 0 bases, with 12 bases of the junction left unmatched. CDR3 length: 18 residues. The method was immunoSEQ multiplex PCR; TCRdb's version includes in-frame clones alone and lacks a portion of them. The sample has tens of thousands of clones; roughly 84% are singletons. Material: peripheral blood. The chain couples TRBV2 to TRBJ1-5; 9 bases agree with TRBD1. This receptor was obtained from a woman older than 75 with active or convalescent COVID-19. DNA of the CDR3: TGTGCCAGCAGATCGGGACAGGGTATGATCTATAGCAATCAGCCCCAGCATTTT. Translating it yields CASRSGQGMIYSNQPQHF.